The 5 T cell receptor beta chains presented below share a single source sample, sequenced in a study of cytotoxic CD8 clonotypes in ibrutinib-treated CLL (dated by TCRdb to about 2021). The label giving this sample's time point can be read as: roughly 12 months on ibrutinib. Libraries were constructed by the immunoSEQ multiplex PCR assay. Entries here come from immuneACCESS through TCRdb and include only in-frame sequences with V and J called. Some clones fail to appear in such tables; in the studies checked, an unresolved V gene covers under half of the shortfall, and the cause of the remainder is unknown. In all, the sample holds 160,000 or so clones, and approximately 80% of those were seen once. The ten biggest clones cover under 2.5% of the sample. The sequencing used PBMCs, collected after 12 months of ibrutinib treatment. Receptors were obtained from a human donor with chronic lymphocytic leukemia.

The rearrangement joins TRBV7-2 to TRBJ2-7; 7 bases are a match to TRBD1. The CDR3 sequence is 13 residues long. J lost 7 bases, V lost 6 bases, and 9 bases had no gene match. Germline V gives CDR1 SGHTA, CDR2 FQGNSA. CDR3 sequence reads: CASSDRARLEQYF. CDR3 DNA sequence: TGTGCCAGCAGTGACAGGGCCCGGTTGGAGCAGTACTTC.

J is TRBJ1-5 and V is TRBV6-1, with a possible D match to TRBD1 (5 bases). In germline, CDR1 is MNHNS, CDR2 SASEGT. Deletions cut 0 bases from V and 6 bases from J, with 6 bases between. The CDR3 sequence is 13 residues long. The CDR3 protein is CASSEARGQPQHF. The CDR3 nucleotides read TGTGCCAGCAGTGAAGCGAGGGGTCAGCCCCAGCATTTT.

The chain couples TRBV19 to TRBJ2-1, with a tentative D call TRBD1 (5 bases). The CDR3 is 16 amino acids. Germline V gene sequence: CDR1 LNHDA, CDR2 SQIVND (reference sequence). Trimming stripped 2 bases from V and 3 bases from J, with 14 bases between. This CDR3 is CASSILPGYLYNEQFF. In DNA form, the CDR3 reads TGTGCCAGTAGTATACTCCCAGGGTACCTCTACAATGAGCAGTTCTTC.

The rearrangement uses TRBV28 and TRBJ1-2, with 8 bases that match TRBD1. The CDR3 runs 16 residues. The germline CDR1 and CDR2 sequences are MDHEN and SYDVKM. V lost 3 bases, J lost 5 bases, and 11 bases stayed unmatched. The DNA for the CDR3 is TGTGCCAGCAGTTTCAGTGGACAGGGAAGCGCTTATGGCTACACCTTC. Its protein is CASSFSGQGSAYGYTF.

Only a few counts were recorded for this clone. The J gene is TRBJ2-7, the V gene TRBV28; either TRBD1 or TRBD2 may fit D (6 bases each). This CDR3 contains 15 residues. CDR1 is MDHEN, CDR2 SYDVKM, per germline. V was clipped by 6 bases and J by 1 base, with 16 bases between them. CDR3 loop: CASRFSRGPSYEQYF. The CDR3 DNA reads TGTGCCAGCAGGTTTAGCCGGGGGCCTTCCTACGAGCAGTACTTC. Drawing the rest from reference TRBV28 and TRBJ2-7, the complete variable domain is DVKVTQSSRYLVKRTGEKVFLECVQDMDHENMFWYRQDPGLGLRLIYFSYDVKMKEKGDIPEGYSVSREKKERFSLILESASTNQTSMYLCASRFSRGPSYEQYFGPGTRLTVT.